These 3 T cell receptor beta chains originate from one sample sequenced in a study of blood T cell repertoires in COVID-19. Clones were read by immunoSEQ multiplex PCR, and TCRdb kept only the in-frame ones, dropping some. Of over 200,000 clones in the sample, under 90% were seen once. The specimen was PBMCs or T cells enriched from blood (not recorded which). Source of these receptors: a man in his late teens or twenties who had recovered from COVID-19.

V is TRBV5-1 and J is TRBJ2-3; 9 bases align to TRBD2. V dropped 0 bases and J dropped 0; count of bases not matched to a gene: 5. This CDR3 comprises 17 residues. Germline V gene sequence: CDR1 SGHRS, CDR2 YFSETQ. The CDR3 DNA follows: TGCGCCAGCAGCTTGGCGCTAGCGGGGACTAGCACAGATACGCAGTATTTT. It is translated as CASSLALAGTSTDTQYF.

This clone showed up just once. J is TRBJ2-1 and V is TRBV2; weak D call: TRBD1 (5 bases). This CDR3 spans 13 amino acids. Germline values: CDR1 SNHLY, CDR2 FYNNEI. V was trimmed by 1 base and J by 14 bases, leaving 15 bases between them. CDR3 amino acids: CASSEDRIWGEFF. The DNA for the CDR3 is TGTGCCAGCAGTGAAGACAGGATTTGGGGTGAGTTCTTC. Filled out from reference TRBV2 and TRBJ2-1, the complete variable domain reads EPEVTQTPSHQVTQMGQEVILRCVPISNHLYFYWYRQILGQKVEFLVSFYNNEISEKSEIFDDQFSVERPDGSNFTLKIRSTKLEDSAMYFCASSEDRIWGEFFGPGTRLTVL.

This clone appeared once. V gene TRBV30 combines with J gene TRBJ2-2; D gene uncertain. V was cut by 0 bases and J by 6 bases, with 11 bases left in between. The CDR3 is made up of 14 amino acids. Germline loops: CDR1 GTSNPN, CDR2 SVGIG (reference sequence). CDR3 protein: CAWSVPAGPGELFF. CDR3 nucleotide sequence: TGTGCCTGGAGTGTACCGGCAGGTCCCGGGGAGCTGTTTTTT.